The next 21 T cell receptor beta chains were all read from a single sample in a study of blood T cell repertoires in COVID-19. Here immunoSEQ multiplex PCR was the method, and the copy in TCRdb shows in-frame clones only, minus some. The data show about 200,000 clones, approximately 90% seen once. The material sequenced was peripheral blood. These receptor sequences come from a man aged 55 to 70 who had recovered from COVID-19.

This clone was seen only a few times. This sequence joins TRBV30 and TRBJ2-7, with D possibly TRBD1 on 5 matching bases. From germline, CDR1 is GTSNPN and CDR2 SVGIG (reference sequence). V dropped 2 bases and J dropped 5 bases, with 10 bases sitting between them. The CDR3 contains 12 residues. In DNA form, the CDR3 reads TGTGCCTGGAGTAACAGGATAGACGAGCAGTACTTC. Translation gives CAWSNRIDEQYF.

This clone was recorded a few times. The chain recombines TRBV7-9 with TRBJ1-1; TRBD1 matches 8 bases. The CDR3 is 14 residues long. CDR1 SEHNR and CDR2 FQNEAQ come from the germline V gene (reference sequence). V was pared by 2 bases and J by 11 bases, with 10 bases of the junction left unmatched. CDR3 sequence: CASSLLPGQERAFF. CDR3 sequence (DNA): TGTGCCAGCAGCTTACTACCGGGACAGGAGAGGGCTTTCTTT.

V is TRBV19 and J is TRBJ1-2; D is unresolved. This CDR3 is built from 15 residues. V was clipped by 0 bases and J by 4 bases, with 12 bases between them. CDR1 and CDR2 from the germline V gene are LNHDA and SQIVND (reference sequence). Written as DNA, the CDR3 is TGTGCCAGTAGTATAGATTCCTTAAGAGGCTATGGCTACACCTTC. Encoded protein: CASSIDSLRGYGYTF. The full variable domain, in which reference TRBV19 and TRBJ1-2 provide the parts outside the CDR3, is DGGITQSPKYLFRKEGQNVTLSCEQNLNHDAMYWYRQDPGQGLRLIYYSQIVNDFQKGDIAEGYSVSREKKESFPLTVTSAQKNPTAFYLCASSIDSLRGYGYTFGSGTRLTVV.

The V and J genes are TRBV5-6 and TRBJ2-3; perhaps TRBD1 as D (5 bases). The CDR3 loop spans 15 amino acids. Germline V gene lookup returns CDR1 SGHDT and CDR2 YYEEEE. V was clipped by 0 bases and J by 3 bases, with 11 bases between them. CDR3 residues: CASSLEQVGTDTQYF. The CDR3 nucleotides are TGTGCCAGCAGCTTGGAACAGGTTGGAACAGATACGCAGTATTTT.

This chain links TRBV7-2 with TRBJ2-2, with D possibly being TRBD1 (5 bases). Germline assignment: CDR1 SGHTA and CDR2 FQGNSA. The CDR3 contains 14 residues. The V end was cut by 9 bases, the J end by 7 bases, with 18 bases between. The DNA of the CDR3 is TGTGCCAGTCAATTTCAGGGCTTCGACGGGGAGCTGTTTTTT. This codes for CASQFQGFDGELFF.

The chain uses TRBV4-1 and TRBJ2-6, with 8 bases matching TRBD1. J lost 2 bases, V lost 0 bases, and 12 bases had no gene match. The CDR3 length is 20 residues. Germline-derived CDR1 and CDR2 are MGHRA and YSYEKL. CDR3 bases: TGCGCCAGCAGCCAAGAAGAGGGATGGGACAGGAGGGCTGGGGCCAACGTCCTGACTTTC. Protein: CASSQEEGWDRRAGANVLTF.

The CDR3 coding sequence is TGCAGCGCTCTAATTACCTACGAGCAGTACTTC. Its protein is CSALITYEQYF. The chain is built from TRBV29-1 and TRBJ2-7; D is undetermined. The CDR3 runs 11 residues. Germline V gives CDR1 SQVTM, CDR2 ANQGSEA. Trimming took 7 bases from V and 2 from J, leaving 9 bases between them.

This clone was observed a few times. The rearrangement joins TRBV29-1 to TRBJ1-4; the D gene is possibly TRBD1 (6 bases). The CDR3 length is 14 residues. From germline, CDR1 is SQVTM and CDR2 ANQGSEA. The V and J ends lost 4 bases and 3 bases respectively, with 12 bases between them. The DNA of the CDR3 is TGCAGCGTTGCCCAGGGGTCGTCTAATGAAAAACTGTTTTTT. This encodes CSVAQGSSNEKLFF.

The J gene is TRBJ2-3, the V gene TRBV27; 11 nucleotides agree with TRBD2. From germline, CDR1 is MNHEY and CDR2 SMNVEV (reference sequence). The ends lost 2 bases at V and 2 bases at J; junction bases unmatched: 12. The CDR3 is made up of 19 amino acids. The CDR3: CASSLEPPRLAGYTDTQYF. The CDR3 region has the DNA TGTGCCAGCAGTTTAGAGCCTCCCCGACTAGCGGGGTACACAGATACGCAGTATTTT.

Written as DNA, the CDR3 is TGCAGTGCCCGATATGGCCCAGAGTTCTTC. Its protein product is CSARYGPEFF. The gene calls are TRBV20-1 and TRBJ2-1; D unresolved. V lost 6 bases and J 14 bases, leaving 14 bases between the germline ends. The CDR3 runs to 10 residues. Germline values: CDR1 DFQATT, CDR2 SNEGSKA (reference sequence).

V and J are TRBV9 and TRBJ1-2; a weak D match, TRBD1 (6 bases). CDR1 is SGDLS and CDR2 is YYNGEE in the germline V gene. The CDR3 contains 13 residues. Trimming took off 5 bases at V and 6 bases at J, with 14 bases between the two ends. CDR3 sequence reads: CASRGTSWDGYTF. The CDR3 region has the DNA TGTGCCAGCAGGGGGACAAGCTGGGATGGCTACACCTTC. The full variable domain, completed using reference TRBV9 and TRBJ1-2, is DSGVTQTPKHLITATGQRVTLRCSPRSGDLSVYWYQQSLDQGLQFLIQYYNGEERAKGNILERFSAQQFPDLHSELNLSSLELGDSALYFCASRGTSWDGYTFGSGTRLTVV.

The chain is built from TRBV24-1 and TRBJ1-5, with D possibly being TRBD1 (5 bases). This CDR3 region has 14 residues. Looked up from germline, CDR1 is KGHDR and CDR2 is SFDVKD. With 9 bases removed from V and 7 bases from J, the gap between germline ends came to 18 bases. CDR3 sequence (DNA): TGTGCCACCTCAGGAGCAGGGAAACGACAGCCCCAGCATTTT. Its translation is CATSGAGKRQPQHF.

V gene TRBV30 combines with J gene TRBJ1-5; the D gene is possibly TRBD1 (5 bases). Trimming removed 5 bases from V and 4 bases from J, with 9 bases in between. The CDR3 totals 12 residues. Germline V lookup: CDR1 GTSNPN, CDR2 SVGIG (reference sequence). The CDR3 DNA sequence: TGTGCCTGGTCGGGGGAGAATCAGCCCCAGCATTTT. This encodes CAWSGENQPQHF.

J is TRBJ1-1 and V is TRBV5-1, with D maybe TRBD1 (5 bases). V was pared by 5 bases and J by 1 base, with 18 bases between. The CDR3 runs to 16 residues. Germline values: CDR1 SGHRS, CDR2 YFSETQ. This CDR3 is CASSLSLGGANTEAFF. CDR3 sequence (DNA): TGCGCCAGCAGTCTATCGCTCGGGGGAGCGAACACTGAAGCTTTCTTT.

The chain employs TRBV6-4 and TRBJ1-1; the match to TRBD1 covers 9 bases. This CDR3 is built from 12 residues. Germline V gene data show CDR1 as MRHNA and CDR2 as SNTAGT. Trimming removed 3 bases from V and 12 bases from J; junction bases left unmatched: 5. The CDR3 DNA follows: TGTGCCAGCAGTGAAGGGACAGGGAGAACTTTCTTT. Translated: CASSEGTGRTFF.

The chain employs TRBV4-1 and TRBJ1-2; the D is unclear. Germline CDR1 reads MGHRA; CDR2 reads YSYEKL. CDR3 length equals 21 residues. Deletions cut 0 bases from V and 0 bases from J, with 26 bases between. The chain's CDR3 is CASSQDPSERYTIKANYGYTF. The CDR3 DNA reads as TGCGCCAGCAGCCAAGATCCCAGCGAGCGCTACACTATCAAAGCTAACTATGGCTACACCTTC.

The chain carries TRBV7-2 and TRBJ1-5; maybe TRBD1 (6 bases). Looked up from germline, CDR1 is SGHTA and CDR2 is FQGNSA. V was pared by 5 bases and J by 6 bases, with 11 bases between. The CDR3 runs to 13 residues. The CDR3 DNA reads as TGTGCCAGCAGCGCACAGGGTGGTCAGCCCCAGCATTTT. Its protein is CASSAQGGQPQHF.

The CDR3 DNA reads TGTGCCAGCAGTTTTACGGACAGCACCTATGGCTACACCTTC. It is translated as CASSFTDSTYGYTF. The V and J genes are TRBV27 and TRBJ1-2, with a weak D call TRBD1 (6 bases). V was clipped by 3 bases and J by 4 bases, with 12 bases between them. Germline V gives CDR1 MNHEY, CDR2 SMNVEV (reference sequence). The CDR3 has 14 amino acids.

The V gene is TRBV5-6, the J gene TRBJ2-7, with 11 bases lining up with TRBD1. The length of the CDR3 is 15 residues. V was clipped by 5 bases and J by 6 bases; unmatched bases: 10. From germline, CDR1 is SGHDT and CDR2 YYEEEE. The CDR3 region has the DNA TGTGCCAGCAGTTTATATGGACAGGGGGCTTTCGAGCAGTACTTC. As protein: CASSLYGQGAFEQYF.

This chain joins TRBV19 and TRBJ1-1, with TRBD1 matching 8 bases. The length of the CDR3 is 16 residues. Losses at the gene ends were 5 bases for V and 7 bases for J; bases not matched to a gene: 15. Germline loops: CDR1 LNHDA, CDR2 SQIVND (reference sequence). CDR3 protein: CASSPRQGRRTDEAFF. DNA of the CDR3: TGTGCCAGTAGTCCCCGACAGGGGAGGAGAACAGATGAAGCTTTCTTT.

This clone was observed a single time. J is TRBJ2-5 and V is TRBV6-5; D is perhaps TRBD1 (7 bases). This CDR3 spans 15 amino acids. The germline gives CDR1 MNHEY, CDR2 SVGAGI. The V and J ends lost 6 bases and 2 bases respectively, with 16 bases between them. DNA for the CDR3: TGTGCCAGCAGCTCGCCGACAGGGAGGCAAGAGACCCAGTACTTC. As protein: CASSSPTGRQETQYF.